The 20 T cell receptor beta chains listed next were all sequenced from one sample in a study of cytotoxic CD8 clonotypes in ibrutinib-treated CLL. Data came from immunoSEQ multiplex PCR; TCRdb stores just in-frame clones and leaves some out. The sample contains about 200,000 clones, around 75% of which appear only once. The sequencing here drew on PBMCs, taken after 12 months of ibrutinib treatment. The source of these receptors is a human donor with chronic lymphocytic leukemia.

The chain combines TRBV7-3 with TRBJ1-2; D possibly corresponds to TRBD1 (6 bases). Trimming stripped 1 base from V and 6 bases from J, with 24 bases between. Germline lookup yields CDR1 SGHTA and CDR2 FQGTGA. CDR3 length: 18 amino acids. CDR3 coding DNA: TGTGCCAGCAGCTTAAGGGGGGGCATTAGGCGATATAGGGATGGCTACACCTTC. It is translated as CASSLRGGIRRYRDGYTF. The full variable domain, completed using reference TRBV7-3 and TRBJ1-2, is GAGVSQTPSNKVTEKGKYVELRCDPISGHTALYWYRQSLGQGPEFLIYFQGTGAADDSGLPNDRFFAVRPEGSVSTLKIQRTERGDSAVYLCASSLRGGIRRYRDGYTFGSGTRLTVV.

This clone appeared once. The rearrangement uses TRBV7-2 and TRBJ1-6, with D perhaps TRBD1 (6 bases). CDR1 is SGHTA and CDR2 is FQGNSA in the germline V gene. The CDR3 is 18 amino acids. V lost 8 bases, J lost 0 bases, and 20 bases lay in between. Written as DNA, the CDR3 is TGTGCCAGCCTAGACAGGTCGTGGGCCCGCTCCTATAATTCACCCCTCCACTTT. It is translated as CASLDRSWARSYNSPLHF.

The chain is built from TRBV29-1 and TRBJ2-1; 10 bases agree with TRBD1. From germline, CDR1 is SQVTM and CDR2 ANQGSEA. The CDR3 sequence is 15 residues long. Trimming removed 6 bases from V and 7 bases from J; junction bases left unmatched: 12. The CDR3: CSVVSGTGVGNEQFF. CDR3 DNA sequence: TGCAGCGTCGTAAGCGGGACAGGGGTGGGTAATGAGCAGTTCTTC.

The chain couples TRBV4-1 to TRBJ1-2; TRBD1 might be the D (5 bases). CDR1 is MGHRA, CDR2 YSYEKL, per germline. V lost 2 bases and J lost 4, with 11 bases in between. This CDR3 comprises 14 residues. CDR3 residues: CASSQRAGGYGYTF. The CDR3 DNA reads as TGCGCCAGCAGCCAACGGGCCGGGGGCTATGGCTACACCTTC.

V gene TRBV7-6 combines with J gene TRBJ1-1, with a tentative D call TRBD1 (6 bases). CDR3 length: 16 residues. V dropped 5 bases and J dropped 0 bases, with 16 bases sitting between them. Germline assignment: CDR1 SGHVS and CDR2 FNYEAQ. CDR3 bases: TGTGCCAGCAGCCCCGGAGGGGGTCTGGTGAACACTGAAGCTTTCTTT. It is translated as CASSPGGGLVNTEAFF.

The V and J genes are TRBV5-1 and TRBJ2-4, with 8 nucleotides matching TRBD2. Germline V gives CDR1 SGHRS, CDR2 YFSETQ. V dropped 0 bases and J dropped 6; count of bases not matched to a gene: 2. The CDR3 extends over 14 amino acids. The CDR3 loop is CASSLGLAGNIQYF. The DNA for the CDR3 is TGCGCCAGCAGCTTGGGGCTAGCGGGAAACATTCAGTACTTC.

The rearrangement uses TRBV9 and TRBJ1-2; D call uncertain. V lost 3 bases to trimming and J lost 0 bases, with 15 bases between them. Germline-derived CDR1 and CDR2 are SGDLS and YYNGEE. CDR3 size: 16 residues. The CDR3 protein is CASSGIPGGANYGYTF. As DNA, the CDR3 is TGTGCCAGCAGCGGTATCCCCGGAGGTGCTAACTATGGCTACACCTTC. Based on the CDR3 plus reference TRBV9 and TRBJ1-2, the full variable domain is DSGVTQTPKHLITATGQRVTLRCSPRSGDLSVYWYQQSLDQGLQFLIQYYNGEERAKGNILERFSAQQFPDLHSELNLSSLELGDSALYFCASSGIPGGANYGYTFGSGTRLTVV.

J is TRBJ1-3 and V is TRBV6-1; 7 bases fit TRBD1. CDR3 length: 17 amino acids. With 4 bases clipped from V and 0 bases from J, the junction kept 9 bases outside the gene matches. CDR1 is MNHNS and CDR2 is SASEGT in the germline V gene. The chain's CDR3 is CASSGSQGVHSGNTIYF. The CDR3 bases are TGTGCCAGCAGTGGCTCTCAGGGGGTACACTCTGGAAACACCATATATTTT.

This chain joins TRBV5-1 and TRBJ2-7; tentatively, D is TRBD2 (5 bases). The V end lost 4 bases, the J end lost 9 bases, and 17 bases lay between the germline ends. Per the germline V gene, CDR1 is SGHRS and CDR2 is YFSETQ. The CDR3 has 13 amino acids. The CDR3 DNA is TGCGCCAGCAGCCTGAACCAACTAGAGCGGCAGTACTTC. It translates to CASSLNQLERQYF.

The V and J genes are TRBV30 and TRBJ2-7; tentative D call: TRBD1 (5 bases). Germline CDR1 and CDR2: GTSNPN and SVGIG (reference sequence). V lost 7 bases, J lost 2 bases, and 12 bases lay in between. The CDR3 has 12 residues. This CDR3 reads CASGHAPYEQYF. The CDR3 DNA reads TGTGCCTCAGGACATGCCCCCTACGAGCAGTACTTC.

The chain combines TRBV19 with TRBJ1-1; the match to TRBD1 covers 10 bases. V dropped 4 bases and J dropped 5; count of bases not matched to a gene: 10. The CDR3 consists of 16 residues. The germline gives CDR1 LNHDA, CDR2 SQIVND (reference sequence). CDR3 loop: CASSTPGQGFRTEAFF. CDR3 DNA sequence: TGTGCCAGTAGTACTCCGGGACAGGGGTTTCGGACTGAAGCTTTCTTT.

V usage is TRBV28 and J usage is TRBJ2-6; a possible D gene is TRBD2 (5 bases). The V end lost 7 bases, the J end lost 2 bases, and 12 bases lay between the germline ends. This CDR3 contains 15 residues. Germline CDR1 MDHEN, CDR2 SYDVKM. The CDR3 here is CASTGSFTGANVLTF. CDR3 in DNA: TGTGCCAGCACGGGGTCATTCACTGGGGCCAACGTCCTGACTTTC.

This chain connects TRBV27 to TRBJ1-2; the D gene is possibly TRBD1 (6 bases). From germline, CDR1 is MNHEY and CDR2 SMNVEV (reference sequence). Trimming took off 10 bases at V and 9 bases at J, with 33 bases between the two ends. This CDR3 region has 17 residues. CDR3 sequence reads: CATSKRAGGAGGPRYTF. The CDR3 DNA is TGTGCCACTTCGAAACGGGCGGGGGGCGCGGGGGGACCGCGCTACACCTTC.

The chain links TRBV15 to TRBJ2-7; D might be TRBD1 (5 bases). CDR3 length: 14 amino acids. Between the trimmed V and J ends, which lost 4 bases and 0 bases, there was a span of 10 bases. Germline loops: CDR1 LNHNV, CDR2 YYDKDF (reference sequence). The CDR3 DNA follows: TGTGCCACCAGCAACAGGTTGAGCTCCTACGAGCAGTACTTC. It yields the protein CATSNRLSSYEQYF.

The chain links TRBV21-1 to TRBJ2-2; TRBD1 reflects the table's D call only, with no check against the DNA. TRBV21-1 is a known pseudogene. The CDR3 has 14 residues. The CDR3 spells CASSRRGLTGELFF. The DNA of the CDR3 is TGTGCCAGCAGCAGAAGGGGGCTTACCGGGGAGCTGTTTTTT.

This clone was recorded a few times. This chain links TRBV30 with TRBJ2-3; D may be TRBD2 (7 bases). The CDR3 is 19 residues long. Trimming pared 1 base from V and 4 bases from J, leaving 27 bases between. CDR1 is GTSNPN and CDR2 is SVGIG in the germline V gene (reference sequence). The CDR3 bases are TGTGCCTGGAGTGGGGGACCGGGGGGCGTGTTTAGGGTGGCAGATACGCAGTATTTT. It yields the protein CAWSGGPGGVFRVADTQYF. The variable domain in full, completed from reference TRBV30 and TRBJ2-3, reads SQTIHQWPATLVQPVGSPLSLECTVEGTSNPNLYWYRQAAGRGLQLLFYSVGIGQISSEVPQNLSASRPQDRQFILSSKKLLLSDSGFYLCAWSGGPGGVFRVADTQYFGPGTRLTVL.

This chain links TRBV5-1 with TRBJ2-1, with D perhaps being TRBD1 or TRBD2 (5 bases each). The germline V and J ends were trimmed by 0 bases and 6 bases, with 10 bases remaining between them. The germline gives CDR1 SGHRS, CDR2 YFSETQ. This CDR3 has 14 amino acids. The CDR3 coding sequence is TGCGCCAGCAGCTTGGCCTCAGGGAGCAATGAGCAGTTCTTC. It is translated as CASSLASGSNEQFF.

The chain has TRBV14 and TRBJ1-3; 7 bases fit TRBD1. This CDR3 spans 17 amino acids. J was trimmed by 4 bases and V by 4 bases; bases with no gene match: 13. CDR1 is SGHDN and CDR2 is FVKESK in the germline V gene. CDR3 nucleotides: TGTGCCAGCAGCCCAATCCGAGGGGGACAGTCCGGAAACACCATATATTTT. This encodes CASSPIRGGQSGNTIYF.

This clone was detected only once. This chain joins TRBV7-2 and TRBJ1-4; D gene uncertain. V shed 4 bases and J shed 8 bases, with 8 bases lying between them. Germline assignment: CDR1 SGHTA and CDR2 FQGNSA. This CDR3 has 12 residues. CDR3 amino acids: CASSSGWEKLFF. The CDR3 DNA reads as TGTGCCAGCAGCTCCGGGTGGGAAAAACTGTTTTTT.

This clone was recorded a few times. The rearrangement uses TRBV9 and TRBJ1-6; D is perhaps TRBD1 (5 bases). The ends were cut back, 3 bases at V and 7 bases at J, with 14 bases in the middle. This CDR3 is 15 amino acids long. The germline gives CDR1 SGDLS, CDR2 YYNGEE. The CDR3 bases are TGTGCCAGCAGCGAGGGGAAGGGGCCCAATTCACCCCTCCACTTT. As protein: CASSEGKGPNSPLHF.